One sample yielded the 23 T cell receptor beta chains listed below, sequenced in a study of identical twins. TCRdb analysed the 5' RACE reads with MiXCR anew, one entry per CDR3 protein. The sample carries 350,000 to 450,000 distinct CDR3 sequences, about 18% recorded once. Sequenced: naive T cells sorted from blood. The receptor source for this set is a man aged 50 to 59 in good health.

Ten or more counts support this clonotype. V is TRBV7-8 and J is TRBJ2-1; D uncertain. The CDR3 totals 15 residues. CDR1 is SGHVS and CDR2 is FQNEAQ in the germline V gene. V was trimmed by 0 bases and J by 1 base, leaving 7 bases between them. The CDR3 nucleotides are TGTGCCAGCAGCTTAGCGTCAGCATCCTACAATGAGCAGTTCTTC. Amino acids: CASSLASASYNEQFF.

The chain joins TRBV20-1 to TRBJ2-7; 8 nucleotides line up with TRBD1. Unmatched junction bases numbered 6, after V lost 5 bases and J lost 0 bases. CDR1 and CDR2 (germline): DFQATT, SNEGSKA (reference sequence). The CDR3 sequence is 14 residues long. This chain's CDR3 is CSAPGQGRSYEQYF. The CDR3 DNA reads TGCAGTGCTCCTGGACAGGGTCGCTCCTACGAGCAGTACTTC.

The J gene is TRBJ2-2, the V gene TRBV6-2 or TRBV6-3; 9 bases are shared with TRBD2. Germline values: CDR1 MNHEY, CDR2 SVGEGT. The V and J ends lost 2 bases and 2 bases, in that order; junction bases with no gene match: 6. This CDR3 is built from 17 residues. The CDR3 DNA sequence: TGTGCCAGCAGTTACGGGGGACTAGCAGGAAACACCGGGGAGCTGTTTTTT. Its translation: CASSYGGLAGNTGELFF.

The chain recombines TRBV7-2 with TRBJ2-1; 13 positions match TRBD2. The V and J ends lost 4 bases and 7 bases, in that order; junction bases with no gene match: 10. The germline V gene has CDR1 SGHTA and CDR2 FQGNSA. CDR3 length equals 17 residues. For the CDR3, the DNA is TGTGCCAGCAGCTCATCAGGACTAGCGGGGGTAACGAATGAGCAGTTCTTC. Protein sequence: CASSSSGLAGVTNEQFF.

This clonotype was recorded a few times. The CDR3 here is CASSPWEGKETQYF. The CDR3 region has the DNA TGTGCCAGCAGCCCCTGGGAGGGTAAAGAGACCCAGTACTTC. This chain links TRBV12-3 or TRBV12-4 with TRBJ2-5; 7 bases are shared with TRBD2. J was trimmed by 3 bases and V by 6 bases; bases with no gene match: 7. The CDR3 length is 14 residues.

The V call is TRBV10-3, the J call TRBJ2-7; TRBD2 is a possible D gene (6 bases). The V end was cut by 7 bases, the J end by 1 base, with 14 bases between. Germline V CDR1 and CDR2: ENHRY, SYGVKD. The CDR3 spans 14 residues. The CDR3 nucleotides read TGTGCCATCACCGACCCTAGCGCTTCCTACGAGCAGTACTTC. It yields the protein CAITDPSASYEQYF.

This clonotype was seen repeatedly, ten times or more. The rearrangement uses TRBV6-5 and TRBJ2-6, with 8 bases matching TRBD1. Germline CDR1 is MNHEY and CDR2 is SVGAGI. This CDR3 is 17 amino acids long. Trimming removed 0 bases from V and 0 bases from J; junction bases left unmatched: 1. This CDR3 reads CASSYSGTGSGANVLTF. Here the CDR3 DNA reads TGTGCCAGCAGTTACTCCGGGACAGGCTCTGGGGCCAACGTCCTGACTTTC.

CDR3 sequence: CAISDWGADEKLFF. The CDR3 region has the DNA TGTGCCATCAGTGACTGGGGGGCCGATGAAAAACTGTTTTTT. The V and J genes are TRBV10-3 and TRBJ1-4, with TRBD1 as a possible D gene (6 bases). Germline CDR1 ENHRY, CDR2 SYGVKD. Trimming took 3 bases from V and 6 from J, leaving 11 bases between them. The CDR3 spans 14 residues.

This clonotype was picked up many times. The V call is TRBV20-1, the J call TRBJ2-3; TRBD2 matches at 9 bases. The CDR3 runs to 14 residues. Losses at the gene ends were 6 bases for V and 4 bases for J; bases not matched to a gene: 8. Germline V gene data show CDR1 as DFQATT and CDR2 as SNEGSKA (reference sequence). In DNA form, the CDR3 reads TGCAGTGCCGGGCGGGGGGGCCGCGCAGATACGCAGTATTTT. As protein: CSAGRGGRADTQYF.

The chain has TRBV10-3 and TRBJ2-5, with D perhaps matching TRBD1 (6 bases). Germline assignment: CDR1 ENHRY and CDR2 SYGVKD. The CDR3 is 13 amino acids. Trimming pared 3 bases from V and 3 bases from J, leaving 8 bases between. CDR3 protein: CAISEGQKETQYF. CDR3 DNA sequence: TGTGCCATCAGTGAAGGACAGAAAGAGACCCAGTACTTC.

The chain links TRBV7-2 to TRBJ2-3; 11 nucleotides align to TRBD2. The CDR3 is 17 amino acids. Losses at the gene ends were 5 bases for V and 4 bases for J; bases not matched to a gene: 11. Germline V gene sequence: CDR1 SGHTA, CDR2 FQGNSA. In nucleotides, the CDR3 is TGTGCCAGCAGCCTAACACGACTAGCGGGACTAGCAGATACGCAGTATTTT. Its protein product is CASSLTRLAGLADTQYF.

The genes are TRBV5-1 and TRBJ2-3; 7 bases align to TRBD2. This CDR3 has 15 amino acids. Losses at the gene ends were 0 bases for V and 6 bases for J; bases not matched to a gene: 7. From germline, CDR1 is SGHRS and CDR2 YFSETQ. CDR3 DNA sequence: TGCGCCAGCAGCTTGGAAGTGAGCGGGGCGGATACGCAGTATTTT. Amino acids: CASSLEVSGADTQYF.

The chain carries TRBV4-1 and TRBJ2-7; 9 bases align to TRBD1. This CDR3 is 15 amino acids long. J gave up 5 bases and V 4 bases, and 9 bases lay outside the gene matches. From germline, CDR1 is MGHRA and CDR2 YSYEKL. The CDR3: CASSPSFGQGNEQYF. In DNA form, the CDR3 reads TGCGCCAGCAGCCCCTCCTTTGGACAGGGGAACGAGCAGTACTTC.

This clonotype appeared a single time. J is TRBJ2-1 and V is TRBV20-1, with 10 bases fitting TRBD2. V was clipped by 0 bases and J by 7 bases; unmatched bases: 3. The CDR3 is 14 amino acids. The V gene's germline CDR1 is DFQATT and CDR2 SNEGSKA (reference sequence). This CDR3 reads CSARDGGLANEQFF. The CDR3 DNA is TGCAGTGCTAGAGATGGGGGACTAGCGAATGAGCAGTTCTTC.

The CDR3 DNA reads as TGCGCCAGCAGTGAGACAGGGCTACTAGATGAGCAGTTCTTC. As protein: CASSETGLLDEQFF. The rearrangement links TRBV10-2 to TRBJ2-1; a possible D gene is TRBD1 (6 bases). V gave up 2 bases and J gave up 8 bases, with 13 bases separating them. The CDR3 sequence is 14 residues long. The germline V gene has CDR1 WSHSY and CDR2 SAAADI.

The CDR3 DNA sequence: TGCAGTGCTAGAGTGTTGGCCTCCCAGCAGTTCTTC. It translates to CSARVLASQQFF. The chain joins TRBV20-1 to TRBJ2-1; D remains ambiguous. Germline-derived CDR1 and CDR2 are DFQATT and SNEGSKA (reference sequence). There are 12 residues in the CDR3. V dropped 1 base and J dropped 11 bases, with 12 bases sitting between them.

This clonotype came up many times. The rearrangement joins TRBV28 to TRBJ1-1; 7 positions agree with TRBD1. With V trimmed by 8 bases and J by 11 bases, 8 bases remained unmatched. Germline V gene lookup returns CDR1 MDHEN and CDR2 SYDVKM. The CDR3 is 11 residues long. CDR3 coding DNA: TGTGCCAGCTCCGGCGGGACAGAGGCTTTCTTT. This gives the protein CASSGGTEAFF.

The sample holds many counts of this clonotype. The rearrangement links TRBV5-1 to TRBJ2-7, with 8 nucleotides matching TRBD2. V gave up 5 bases and J gave up 7 bases; unmatched junction bases: 5. CDR3 length: 12 amino acids. Germline assignment: CDR1 SGHRS and CDR2 YFSETQ. CDR3 sequence: CASSEPSGEQYF. The CDR3 nucleotides read TGCGCCAGCAGTGAGCCTAGCGGGGAGCAGTACTTC.

This clonotype has a handful of counts. The gene calls are TRBV12-3 or TRBV12-4 and TRBJ2-7; D possibly uses TRBD1 or TRBD2 (5 bases each). V lost 0 bases and J 5 bases, leaving 23 bases between the germline ends. The CDR3 consists of 18 residues. CDR3 amino acids: CASSLAVRGAGYPDEQYF. The CDR3 region has the DNA TGTGCCAGCAGTTTAGCGGTAAGAGGGGCAGGGTACCCGGACGAGCAGTACTTC.

The chain links TRBV7-9 to TRBJ2-1, with 14 bases aligning to TRBD2. Germline V gives CDR1 SEHNR, CDR2 FQNEAQ (reference sequence). The V and J ends lost 4 bases and 6 bases, in that order; junction bases with no gene match: 5. The CDR3 has 16 amino acids. Here the CDR3 DNA reads TGTGCCAGCAGCTCCCCGACTAGCGGGAGGGCCAATGAGCAGTTCTTC. Protein product: CASSSPTSGRANEQFF.

This clonotype occurred many times. The chain has TRBV28 and TRBJ2-3, with D unclear. Trimming cost V 6 bases and J 2 bases, with 18 bases left between them. CDR1 is MDHEN, CDR2 SYDVKM, per germline. This CDR3 comprises 16 residues. CDR3 residues: CASRGIYSPSTDTQYF. The CDR3 DNA follows: TGTGCCAGCAGGGGGATATACTCACCGTCCACAGATACGCAGTATTTT. Based on the CDR3 plus reference TRBV28 and TRBJ2-3, the full variable domain is DVKVTQSSRYLVKRTGEKVFLECVQDMDHENMFWYRQDPGLGLRLIYFSYDVKMKEKGDIPEGYSVSREKKERFSLILESASTNQTSMYLCASRGIYSPSTDTQYFGPGTRLTVL.

This clonotype occurred a few times. This chain joins TRBV11-1 and TRBJ2-1; D might be TRBD2 (5 bases). Germline loops: CDR1 SGHAT, CDR2 FQDESV (reference sequence). V gave up 2 bases and J gave up 3 bases, with 8 bases separating them. This CDR3 has 14 amino acids. The CDR3: CASSLSGYYNEQFF. The CDR3 nucleotides read TGTGCCAGCAGCTTATCGGGGTACTACAATGAGCAGTTCTTC.

The V and J genes are TRBV6-5 and TRBJ2-5, with 10 bases that match TRBD2. Germline lookup yields CDR1 MNHEY and CDR2 SVGAGI. The CDR3 length is 17 residues. V lost 4 bases, J lost 5 bases, and 13 bases stayed unmatched. The DNA of the CDR3 is TGTGCCAGCAGTTTCACAATCCTAGCGGGAGCGGGGGAGACCCAGTACTTC. It yields the protein CASSFTILAGAGETQYF.